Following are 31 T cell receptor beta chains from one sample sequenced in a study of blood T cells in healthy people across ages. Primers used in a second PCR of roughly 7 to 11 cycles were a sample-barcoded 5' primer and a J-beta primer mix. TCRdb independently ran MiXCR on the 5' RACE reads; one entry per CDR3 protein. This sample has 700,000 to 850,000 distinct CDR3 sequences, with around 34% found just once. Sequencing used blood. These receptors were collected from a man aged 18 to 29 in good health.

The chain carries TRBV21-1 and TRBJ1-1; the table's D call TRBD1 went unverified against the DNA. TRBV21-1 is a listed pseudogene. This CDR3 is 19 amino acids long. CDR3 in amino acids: CASSKVRGRGRRGNTEAFF. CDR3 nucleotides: TGTGCCAGCAGCAAAGTGAGGGGCAGGGGGCGGCGGGGGAACACTGAAGCTTTCTTT.

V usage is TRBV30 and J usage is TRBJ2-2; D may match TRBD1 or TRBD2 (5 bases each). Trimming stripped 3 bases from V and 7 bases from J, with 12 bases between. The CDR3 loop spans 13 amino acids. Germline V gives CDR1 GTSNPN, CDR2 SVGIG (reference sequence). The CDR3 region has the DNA TGTGCCTGGAGACGAGGGGCGATCGGGGAGCTGTTTTTT. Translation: CAWRRGAIGELFF.

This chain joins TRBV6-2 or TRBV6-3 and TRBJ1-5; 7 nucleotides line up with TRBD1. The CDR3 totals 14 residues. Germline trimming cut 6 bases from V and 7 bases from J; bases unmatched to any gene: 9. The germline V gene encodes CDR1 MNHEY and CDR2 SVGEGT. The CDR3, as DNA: TGTGCCAGCAGGGGAGACAGGGTCGGACAGCCCCAGCATTTT. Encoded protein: CASRGDRVGQPQHF.

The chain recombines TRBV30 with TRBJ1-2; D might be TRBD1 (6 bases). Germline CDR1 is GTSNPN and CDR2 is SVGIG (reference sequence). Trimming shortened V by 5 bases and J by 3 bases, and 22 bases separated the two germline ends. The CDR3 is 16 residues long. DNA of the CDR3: TGTGCCTGGGGCGGCCGTAAACAGGGACTATACTATGGCTACACCTTC. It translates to CAWGGRKQGLYYGYTF.

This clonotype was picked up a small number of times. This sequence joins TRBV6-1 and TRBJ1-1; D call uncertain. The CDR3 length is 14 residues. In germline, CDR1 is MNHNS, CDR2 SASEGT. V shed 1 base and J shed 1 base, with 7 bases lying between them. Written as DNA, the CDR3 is TGTGCCAGCAGTGAAGGGCCAGCGAACACTGAAGCTTTCTTT. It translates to CASSEGPANTEAFF.

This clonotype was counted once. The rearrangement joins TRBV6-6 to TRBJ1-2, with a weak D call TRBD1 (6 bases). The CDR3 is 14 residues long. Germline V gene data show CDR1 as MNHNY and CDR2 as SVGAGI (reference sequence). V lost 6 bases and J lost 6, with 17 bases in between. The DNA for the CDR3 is TGTGCCAGCAGGAGCCAACAGGGTTCCGATGGCTACACCTTC. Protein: CASRSQQGSDGYTF.

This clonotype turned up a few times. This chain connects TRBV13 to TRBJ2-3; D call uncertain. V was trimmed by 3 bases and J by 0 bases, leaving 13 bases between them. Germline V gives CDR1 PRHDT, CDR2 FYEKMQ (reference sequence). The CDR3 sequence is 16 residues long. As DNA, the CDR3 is TGTGCCAGCAGCTTGGATGAGTACTCTAGCACAGATACGCAGTATTTT. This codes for CASSLDEYSSTDTQYF.

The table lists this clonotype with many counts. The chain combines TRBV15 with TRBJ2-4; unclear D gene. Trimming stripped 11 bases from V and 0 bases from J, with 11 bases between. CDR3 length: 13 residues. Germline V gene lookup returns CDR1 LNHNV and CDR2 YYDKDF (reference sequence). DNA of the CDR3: TGTGCCGTTTCCCTGGGAGCCAAAAACATTCAGTACTTC. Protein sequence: CAVSLGAKNIQYF.

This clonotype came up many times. In DNA form, the CDR3 reads TGTGCCATCACCCCTGTTGCGCGGGACAGCACAGATACGCAGTATTTT. Protein: CAITPVARDSTDTQYF. The J gene is TRBJ2-3, the V gene TRBV10-3; D may be TRBD2 (6 bases). This CDR3 spans 16 amino acids. The V gene's germline CDR1 is ENHRY and CDR2 SYGVKD. V lost 7 bases and J lost 0, with 17 bases in between.

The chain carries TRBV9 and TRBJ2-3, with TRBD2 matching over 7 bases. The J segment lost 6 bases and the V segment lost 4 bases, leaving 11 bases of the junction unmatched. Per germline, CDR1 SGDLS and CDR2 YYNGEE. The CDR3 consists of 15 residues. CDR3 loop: CASSIFSGIDDTQYF. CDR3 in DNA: TGTGCCAGCAGCATTTTCAGCGGGATAGATGATACGCAGTATTTT.

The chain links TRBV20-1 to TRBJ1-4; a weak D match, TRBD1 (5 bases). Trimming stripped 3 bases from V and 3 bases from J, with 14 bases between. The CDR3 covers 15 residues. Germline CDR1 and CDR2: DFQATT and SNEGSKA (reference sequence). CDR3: CSASQSGAANEKLFF. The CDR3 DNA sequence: TGCAGTGCTAGTCAGTCTGGGGCAGCTAATGAAAAACTGTTTTTT.

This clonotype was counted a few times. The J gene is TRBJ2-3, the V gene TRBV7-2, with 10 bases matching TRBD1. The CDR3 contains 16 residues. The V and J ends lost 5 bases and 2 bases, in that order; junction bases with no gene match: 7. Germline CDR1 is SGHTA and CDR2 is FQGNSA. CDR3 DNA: TGTGCCAGCAGCCAAGACGGGACAGGGGCCACAGATACGCAGTATTTT. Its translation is CASSQDGTGATDTQYF.

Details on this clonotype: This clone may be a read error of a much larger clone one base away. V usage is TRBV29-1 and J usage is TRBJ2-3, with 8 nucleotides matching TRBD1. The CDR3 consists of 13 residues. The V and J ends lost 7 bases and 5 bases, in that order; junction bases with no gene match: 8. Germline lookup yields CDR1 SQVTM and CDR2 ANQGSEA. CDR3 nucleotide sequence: TGCAGCGCTAAGCGACAGGGGAAAGATACGCAGTATTTT. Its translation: CSAKRQGKDTQYF.

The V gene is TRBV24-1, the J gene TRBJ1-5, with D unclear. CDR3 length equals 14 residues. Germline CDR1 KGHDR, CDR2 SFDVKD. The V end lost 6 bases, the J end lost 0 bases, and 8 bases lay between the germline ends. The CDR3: CATSSQNSNQPQHF. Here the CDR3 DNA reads TGTGCCACCAGTAGTCAAAATAGCAATCAGCCCCAGCATTTT.

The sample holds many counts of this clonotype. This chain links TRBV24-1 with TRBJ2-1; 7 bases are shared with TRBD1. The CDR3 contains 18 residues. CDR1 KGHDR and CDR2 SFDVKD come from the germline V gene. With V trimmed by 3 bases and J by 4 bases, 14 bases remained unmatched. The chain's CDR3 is CATSDGDRDRGTYNEQFF. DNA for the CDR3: TGTGCCACCAGTGATGGGGACCGGGACAGAGGGACGTACAATGAGCAGTTCTTC.

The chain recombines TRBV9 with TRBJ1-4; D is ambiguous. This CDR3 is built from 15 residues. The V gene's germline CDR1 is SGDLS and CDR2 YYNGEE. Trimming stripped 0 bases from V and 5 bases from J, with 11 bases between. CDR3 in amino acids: CASSVGPSANEKLFF. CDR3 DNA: TGTGCCAGCAGCGTAGGCCCCTCGGCAAATGAAAAACTGTTTTTT.

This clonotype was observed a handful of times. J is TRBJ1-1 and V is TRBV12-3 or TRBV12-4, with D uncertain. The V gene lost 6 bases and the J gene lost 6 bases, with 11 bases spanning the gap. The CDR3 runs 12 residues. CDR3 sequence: CASSVLPAEAFF. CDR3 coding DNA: TGTGCCAGCAGCGTACTTCCTGCTGAAGCTTTCTTT.

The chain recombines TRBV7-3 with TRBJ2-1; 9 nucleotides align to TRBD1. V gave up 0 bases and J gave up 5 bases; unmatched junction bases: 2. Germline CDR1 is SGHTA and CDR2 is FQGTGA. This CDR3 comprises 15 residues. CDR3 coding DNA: TGTGCCAGCAGCTTAACCGGGACAGGGCACAATGAGCAGTTCTTC. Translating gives CASSLTGTGHNEQFF.

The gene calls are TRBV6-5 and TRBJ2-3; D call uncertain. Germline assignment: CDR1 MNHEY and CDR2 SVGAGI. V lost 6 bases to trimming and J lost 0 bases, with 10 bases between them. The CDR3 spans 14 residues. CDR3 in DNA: TGTGCCAGCAGACCCTGGAGAAGCACAGATACGCAGTATTTT. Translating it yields CASRPWRSTDTQYF.

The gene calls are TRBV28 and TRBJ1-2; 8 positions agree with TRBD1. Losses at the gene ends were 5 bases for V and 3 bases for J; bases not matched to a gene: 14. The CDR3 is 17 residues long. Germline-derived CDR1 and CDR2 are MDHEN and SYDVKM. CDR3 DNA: TGTGCCAGCAGTCGCCCCGGACAGGGTGTTGGCGACTATGGCTACACCTTC. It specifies CASSRPGQGVGDYGYTF.

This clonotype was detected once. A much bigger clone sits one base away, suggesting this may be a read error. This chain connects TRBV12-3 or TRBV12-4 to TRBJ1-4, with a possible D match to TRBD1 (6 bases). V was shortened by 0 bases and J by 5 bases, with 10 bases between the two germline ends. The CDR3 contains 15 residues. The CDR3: CASSLAGTPNEKLFF. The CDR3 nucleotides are TGTGCCAGCAGTTTAGCAGGGACACCGAATGAAAAACTGTTTTTT.

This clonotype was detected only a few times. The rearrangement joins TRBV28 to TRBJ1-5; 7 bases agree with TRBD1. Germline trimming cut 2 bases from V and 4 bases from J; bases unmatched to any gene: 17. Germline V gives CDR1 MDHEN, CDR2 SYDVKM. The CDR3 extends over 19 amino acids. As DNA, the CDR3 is TGTGCCAGCAGTTTAATTATTTATAGACAGGGTGGTTTTAATCAGCCCCAGCATTTT. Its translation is CASSLIIYRQGGFNQPQHF.

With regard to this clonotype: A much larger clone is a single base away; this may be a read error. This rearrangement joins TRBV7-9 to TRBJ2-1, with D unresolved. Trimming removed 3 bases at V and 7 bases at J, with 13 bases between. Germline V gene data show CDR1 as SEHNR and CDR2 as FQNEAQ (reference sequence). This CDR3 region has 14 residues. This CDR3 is CASSFQVAKNEQFF. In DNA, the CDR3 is TGTGCCAGCAGCTTCCAGGTGGCTAAAAATGAGCAGTTCTTC.

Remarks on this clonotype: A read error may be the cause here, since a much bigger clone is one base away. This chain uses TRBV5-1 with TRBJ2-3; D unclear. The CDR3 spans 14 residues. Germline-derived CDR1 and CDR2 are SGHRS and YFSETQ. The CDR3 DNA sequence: TGCGCCAACAGCAAGACGGACGCAGTTGATACGCAGTATTTT. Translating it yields CANSKTDAVDTQYF.

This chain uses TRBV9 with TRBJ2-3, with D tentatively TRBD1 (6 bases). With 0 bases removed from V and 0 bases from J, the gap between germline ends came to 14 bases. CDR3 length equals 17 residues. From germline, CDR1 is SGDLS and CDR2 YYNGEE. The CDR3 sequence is CASSVESTGPSTDTQYF. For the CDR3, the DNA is TGTGCCAGCAGCGTAGAAAGCACAGGGCCGAGCACAGATACGCAGTATTTT.

CDR3 sequence reads: CASSQEGYSGNQPQHF. In DNA, the CDR3 is TGCGCCAGCAGCCAAGAGGGGTACAGCGGCAATCAGCCCCAGCATTTT. The chain carries TRBV4-1 and TRBJ1-5; no reliable D call. Per germline, CDR1 MGHRA and CDR2 YSYEKL. The CDR3 is made up of 16 amino acids. V lost 0 bases and J 2 bases, leaving 11 bases between the germline ends.

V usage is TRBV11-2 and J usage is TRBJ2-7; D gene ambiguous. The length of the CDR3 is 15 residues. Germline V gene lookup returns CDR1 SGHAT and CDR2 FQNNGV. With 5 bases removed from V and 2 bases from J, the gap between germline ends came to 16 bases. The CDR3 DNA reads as TGTGCCAGCAGCAAAACGGACGGGCTCCCCTACGAGCAGTACTTC. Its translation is CASSKTDGLPYEQYF.

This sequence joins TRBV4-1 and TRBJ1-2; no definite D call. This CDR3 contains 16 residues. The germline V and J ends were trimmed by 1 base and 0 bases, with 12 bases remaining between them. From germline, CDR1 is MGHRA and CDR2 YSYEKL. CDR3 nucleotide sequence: TGCGCCAGCAGCCAAGTTGCCAGGACGGCTAACTATGGCTACACCTTC. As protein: CASSQVARTANYGYTF.

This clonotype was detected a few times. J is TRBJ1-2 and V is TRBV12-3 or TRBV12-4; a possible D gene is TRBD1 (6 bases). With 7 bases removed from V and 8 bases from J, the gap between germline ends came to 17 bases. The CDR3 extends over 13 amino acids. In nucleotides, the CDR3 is TGTGCCAGCACCGCAACAGGGAGAGGAGGCTACACCTTC. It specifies CASTATGRGGYTF.

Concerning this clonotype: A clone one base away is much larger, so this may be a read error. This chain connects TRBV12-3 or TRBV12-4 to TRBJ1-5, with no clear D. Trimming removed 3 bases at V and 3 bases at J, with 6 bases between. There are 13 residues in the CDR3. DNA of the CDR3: TGTGCCAGCAGTTTGTGCAACAATCAGCCCCAGCATTTT. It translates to CASSLCNNQPQHF.

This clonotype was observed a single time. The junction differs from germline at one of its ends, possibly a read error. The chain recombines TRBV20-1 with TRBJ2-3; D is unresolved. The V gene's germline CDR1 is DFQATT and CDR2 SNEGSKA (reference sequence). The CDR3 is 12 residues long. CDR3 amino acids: CSASKGTDMQYF. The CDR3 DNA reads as TGCAGTGCTAGTAAGGGCACAGATATGCAGTATTTT.